In this sample, the clone carrying this T cell receptor beta chain turned up many times. Its specificity is unknown. Samples had at least 6.5 million PBMCs isolated from them. The use of a sample-barcoded 5' primer and a J-beta primer mix characterized a second PCR of roughly 6 to 11 cycles. Each CDR3 protein is one row after TCRdb ran MiXCR on the 5' RACE reads. This table has approximately 810,000 distinct CDR3 sequences, about 30% appearing once. V shed 6 bases, J shed 5 bases, and the junction held 8 bases outside the gene matches. The CDR3 length is 15 residues. From germline, CDR1 is MNHEY and CDR2 SMNVEV (reference sequence). These data are taken from a study of blood T cells in healthy people across ages. Whole-study results and caveats: Conclusively comparing naive with antigen-experienced cells was impossible with unsorted PBMCs.

This TCR came from a woman older than 75 in good health. The sequenced material came from blood. The V and J genes are TRBV27 and TRBJ2-1; 9 bases line up with TRBD2. CDR3 DNA: TGTGCCAGCAGCCACCAGCGGGGGGCCAACAATGAGCAGTTCTTC. It encodes CASSHQRGANNEQFF.